This T cell receptor beta chain was recovered during a study of cytomegalovirus exposure and HLA in healthy donors. In its sample, this clone was seen a few times. Trimming pared 0 bases from V and 10 bases from J, leaving 7 bases between. There are 13 residues in the CDR3. Germline values: CDR1 ENHRY, CDR2 SYGVKD. Researchers ran the PCR with 60 Vbeta and 13 Jbeta primers. Data came from immunoSEQ multiplex PCR; TCRdb stores just in-frame clones and leaves some out. The table shows some 96,000 clones, with about 80% occurring only once. The specimen was PBMCs. The clonotype originates from a man aged 35 to 55 in good health and CMV-seropositive. The chain joins TRBV10-3 to TRBJ1-6; D is uncertain. The CDR3 here is CAISESARSPLHF. In DNA form, the CDR3 reads TGTGCCATCAGTGAGTCAGCCCGCTCACCCCTCCACTTT.